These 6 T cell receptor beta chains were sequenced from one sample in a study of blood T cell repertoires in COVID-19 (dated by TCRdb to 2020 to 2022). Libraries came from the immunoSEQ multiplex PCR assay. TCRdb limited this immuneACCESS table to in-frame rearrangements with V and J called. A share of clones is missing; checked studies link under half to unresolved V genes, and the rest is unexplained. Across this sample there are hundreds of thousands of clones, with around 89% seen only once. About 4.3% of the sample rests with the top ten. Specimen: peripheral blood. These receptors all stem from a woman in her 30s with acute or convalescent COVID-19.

In nucleotides, the CDR3 is TGTGCCACCAGTGATTACGGCGGGGGAGGAACAGATACGCAGTATTTT. This translates into CATSDYGGGGTDTQYF. The rearrangement joins TRBV24-1 to TRBJ2-3, with TRBD2 matching 7 bases. Losses at the gene ends were 2 bases for V and 3 bases for J; bases not matched to a gene: 7. The length of the CDR3 is 16 residues. Germline V gene lookup returns CDR1 KGHDR and CDR2 SFDVKD.

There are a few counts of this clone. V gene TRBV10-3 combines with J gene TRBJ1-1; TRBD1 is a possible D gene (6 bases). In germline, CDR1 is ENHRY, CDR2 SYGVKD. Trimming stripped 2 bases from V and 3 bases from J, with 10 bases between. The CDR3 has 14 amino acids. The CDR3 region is CAISEGGLDTEAFF. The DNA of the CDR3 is TGTGCCATCAGTGAGGGGGGCTTGGACACTGAAGCTTTCTTT.

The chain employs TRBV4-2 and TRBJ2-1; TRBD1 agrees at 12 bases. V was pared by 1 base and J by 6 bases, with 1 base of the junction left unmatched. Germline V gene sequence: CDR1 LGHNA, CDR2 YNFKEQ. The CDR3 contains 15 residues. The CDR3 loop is CASSQGDRGLNEQFF. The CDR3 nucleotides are TGTGCCAGCAGCCAAGGGGACAGGGGGCTCAATGAGCAGTTCTTC.

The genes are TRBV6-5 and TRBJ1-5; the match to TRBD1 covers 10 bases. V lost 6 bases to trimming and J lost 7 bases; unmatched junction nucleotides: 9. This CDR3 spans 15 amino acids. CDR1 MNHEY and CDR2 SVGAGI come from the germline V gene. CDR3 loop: CASRGGQGIIQPQHF. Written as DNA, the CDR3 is TGTGCCAGCAGGGGGGGACAGGGGATTATACAGCCCCAGCATTTT.

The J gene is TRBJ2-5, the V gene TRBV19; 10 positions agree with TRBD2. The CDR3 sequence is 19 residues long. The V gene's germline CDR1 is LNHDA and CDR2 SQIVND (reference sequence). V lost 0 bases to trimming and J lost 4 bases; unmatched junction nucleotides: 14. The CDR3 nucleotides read TGTGCCAGTAGTATAGATCTGGGTTTTAGCGGGGGGCCGGGAGAGACCCAGTACTTC. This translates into CASSIDLGFSGGPGETQYF. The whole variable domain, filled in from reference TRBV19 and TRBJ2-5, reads DGGITQSPKYLFRKEGQNVTLSCEQNLNHDAMYWYRQDPGQGLRLIYYSQIVNDFQKGDIAEGYSVSREKKESFPLTVTSAQKNPTAFYLCASSIDLGFSGGPGETQYFGPGTRLLVL.

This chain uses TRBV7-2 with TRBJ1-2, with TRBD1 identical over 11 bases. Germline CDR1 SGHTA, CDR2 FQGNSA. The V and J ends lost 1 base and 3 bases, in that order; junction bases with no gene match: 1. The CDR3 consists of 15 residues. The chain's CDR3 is CASSLGGQGDYGYTF. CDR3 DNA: TGTGCCAGCAGCTTAGGGGGACAGGGGGACTATGGCTACACCTTC.